The 25 T cell receptor beta chains below were found in one sample sequenced in a study of siplizumab effects on memory and regulatory T cells. Libraries were prepared by immunoSEQ multiplex PCR; TCRdb keeps only in-frame clonotypes and omits some of them. Of over 100,000 clones listed, about 91% are singletons. The sequencing input was Tregs sorted from blood. The receptor set was obtained from a human donor in good health.

The rearrangement links TRBV2 to TRBJ1-2; no firm D call. This CDR3 comprises 11 residues. Germline values: CDR1 SNHLY, CDR2 FYNNEI. V gave up 10 bases and J gave up 4 bases, with 10 bases separating them. The CDR3 region is CANSALYGYTF. The DNA of the CDR3 is TGTGCCAATTCAGCCCTCTATGGCTACACCTTC.

This clone came up once. The chain uses TRBV7-8 and TRBJ2-2; D is possibly TRBD1 (6 bases). With 4 bases removed from V and 2 bases from J, the gap between germline ends came to 11 bases. This CDR3 has 15 residues. Germline V lookup: CDR1 SGHVS, CDR2 FQNEAQ. The chain's CDR3 is CASSSPGTNTGELFF. The CDR3 region has the DNA TGTGCCAGCAGCTCTCCCGGGACAAACACCGGGGAGCTGTTTTTT.

The rearrangement links TRBV6-1 to TRBJ1-1, with 7 nucleotides matching TRBD1. Trimming cost V 0 bases and J 0 bases; bases outside gene matches: 1. Germline V gene lookup returns CDR1 MNHNS and CDR2 SASEGT. CDR3 length: 15 amino acids. The CDR3: CASSEAGQMNTEAFF. Here the CDR3 DNA reads TGTGCCAGCAGTGAAGCGGGACAGATGAACACTGAAGCTTTCTTT.

Note on this clone: Other DNA sequences of this sample code for an identical CDR3. This chain joins TRBV29-1 and TRBJ1-1; no reliable D call. The CDR3 consists of 14 residues. Germline V CDR1 and CDR2: SQVTM, ANQGSEA. V was clipped by 4 bases and J by 3 bases, with 15 bases between them. This chain's CDR3 is CSVVAGSSYTEAFF. Here the CDR3 DNA reads TGCAGCGTTGTTGCGGGTAGCAGTTACACTGAAGCTTTCTTT.

The chain employs TRBV6-5 and TRBJ1-2; D unresolved. Per the germline V gene, CDR1 is MNHEY and CDR2 is SVGAGI. This CDR3 is 13 amino acids long. V lost 2 bases and J lost 8, with 12 bases in between. The CDR3 bases are TGTGCCAGCAGTTACACGAACAGCGGGGGCTACACCTTC. It codes for CASSYTNSGGYTF.

This CDR3 is CASSRGRNTEAFF. The CDR3 region has the DNA TGTGCCAGCAGCCGGGGGCGGAACACTGAAGCTTTCTTT. The J gene is TRBJ1-1, the V gene TRBV7-9, with a possible D match to TRBD1 (6 bases). V lost 5 bases and J 1 base, leaving 8 bases between the germline ends. Germline CDR1 SEHNR, CDR2 FQNEAQ (reference sequence). There are 13 residues in the CDR3.

Details on this clone: Other nucleotide sequences in the sample specify the same CDR3. V gene TRBV5-8 combines with J gene TRBJ2-3; TRBD2 matches 9 bases. This CDR3 is built from 13 residues. Germline loops: CDR1 SGHTS, CDR2 YDEGEE. CDR3 DNA sequence: TGTGCTGCGCGGACTAGCGCGACAGATACGCAGTATTTT. Translating it yields CAARTSATDTQYF.

The genes are TRBV5-1 and TRBJ2-7; D is possibly TRBD2 (5 bases). In germline, CDR1 is SGHRS, CDR2 YFSETQ. This CDR3 has 12 residues. Deletions cut 4 bases from V and 0 bases from J, with 5 bases between. CDR3 residues: CASSGSSYEQYF. The CDR3 nucleotides are TGCGCCAGCAGCGGGAGCTCCTACGAGCAGTACTTC.

This rearrangement joins TRBV6-1 to TRBJ2-7; weak D call: TRBD2 (5 bases). V lost 8 bases, J lost 0 bases, and 8 bases lay in between. The CDR3 runs 12 residues. The V gene's germline CDR1 is MNHNS and CDR2 SASEGT. The CDR3 region is CASGRGSYEQYF. The DNA of the CDR3 is TGTGCCAGCGGACGGGGCTCCTACGAGCAGTACTTC.

This chain connects TRBV5-6 to TRBJ2-2; 7 nucleotides line up with TRBD2. The CDR3 covers 18 residues. The trim removed 1 base at V and 4 bases at J, leaving 13 bases unmatched. Germline V CDR1 and CDR2: SGHDT, YYEEEE. CDR3 protein: CASSLIRLAPRGTGELFF. The DNA of the CDR3 is TGTGCCAGCAGCTTGATAAGACTAGCCCCTCGCGGCACCGGGGAGCTGTTTTTT.

The chain employs TRBV5-8 and TRBJ1-2, with D perhaps TRBD1 (5 bases). The CDR3 is 12 amino acids. Germline lookup yields CDR1 SGHTS and CDR2 YDEGEE. Trimming cost V 4 bases and J 6 bases, with 10 bases left between them. Written as DNA, the CDR3 is TGTGCCAGCAGCCCCCAGGGTAATGGCTACACCTTC. It specifies CASSPQGNGYTF.

This chain uses TRBV7-9 with TRBJ1-1, with D unclear. V was shortened by 1 base and J by 0 bases, with 6 bases between the two germline ends. The CDR3 consists of 14 residues. Germline CDR1 and CDR2: SEHNR and FQNEAQ (reference sequence). CDR3 sequence: CASSLGVMNTEAFF. The CDR3 nucleotides are TGTGCCAGCAGCTTAGGGGTAATGAACACTGAAGCTTTCTTT.

A note on this clone: The sample has other DNA sequences that encode this CDR3 too. The chain couples TRBV5-1 to TRBJ1-2; D remains ambiguous. Per the germline V gene, CDR1 is SGHRS and CDR2 is YFSETQ. CDR3 length: 12 residues. Trimming shortened V by 4 bases and J by 5 bases, and 9 bases separated the two germline ends. This chain's CDR3 is CASSLGLYGYTF. CDR3 nucleotide sequence: TGCGCCAGCAGCCTGGGTTTGTATGGCTACACCTTC. The full variable domain, in which reference TRBV5-1 and TRBJ1-2 provide the parts outside the CDR3, is KAGVTQTPRYLIKTRGQQVTLSCSPISGHRSVSWYQQTPGQGLQFLFEYFSETQRNKGNFPGRFSGRQFSNSRSEMNVSTLELGDSALYLCASSLGLYGYTFGSGTRLTVV.

The chain joins TRBV14 to TRBJ1-1; D might be TRBD1 (6 bases). Germline V CDR1 and CDR2: SGHDN, FVKESK. CDR3 length: 15 amino acids. The V and J ends lost 7 bases and 5 bases respectively, with 20 bases between them. In nucleotides, the CDR3 is TGTGCCAGCAAGGGGAGTCGGGGGCCGAGGACTGAAGCTTTCTTT. The encoded protein is CASKGSRGPRTEAFF.

This clone has only one observation. The chain combines TRBV7-2 with TRBJ1-4, with D possibly TRBD1 on 6 matching bases. CDR1 and CDR2 (germline): SGHTA, FQGNSA. This CDR3 contains 14 residues. Between the trimmed V and J ends, which lost 5 bases and 6 bases, there was a span of 13 bases. Here the CDR3 reads CASSQQGGYEKLFF. CDR3 bases: TGTGCCAGCAGCCAACAGGGAGGGTATGAAAAACTGTTTTTT.

In its sample, this clone was seen a few times. The CDR3 bases are TGTGCCAGCAGCTTGGTGCATAGGACAGCTATTCAGGGAGCTTTCTTT. It encodes CASSLVHRTAIQGAFF. The chain couples TRBV7-3 to TRBJ1-1; tentative D call: TRBD1 (6 bases). Trimming cost V 3 bases and J 10 bases, with 24 bases left between them. This CDR3 has 16 amino acids. Germline V gene lookup returns CDR1 SGHTA and CDR2 FQGTGA.

The gene calls are TRBV11-3 and TRBJ2-5; 9 bases map to TRBD2. This CDR3 spans 15 amino acids. Germline V gene lookup returns CDR1 SGHNT and CDR2 YENEEA. V trimming: 3 bases; J trimming: 4 bases; junction bases outside the gene matches: 6. In DNA, the CDR3 is TGTGCCAGCAGCTTGGGTCCAGCGGGGGGAGAGACCCAGTACTTC. Its protein is CASSLGPAGGETQYF.

The V gene is TRBV7-2, the J gene TRBJ2-7; 7 nucleotides line up with TRBD1. V lost 5 bases, J lost 4 bases, and 14 bases stayed unmatched. This CDR3 contains 16 residues. Germline loops: CDR1 SGHTA, CDR2 FQGNSA. The CDR3 protein is CASSPTRIQGVYEQYF. The DNA for the CDR3 is TGTGCCAGCAGCCCGACCCGAATCCAGGGGGTTTACGAGCAGTACTTC.

The V and J genes are TRBV25-1 and TRBJ1-1, with 8 positions matching TRBD1. The CDR3 totals 14 residues. Trimming at V came to 7 bases and at J to 4 bases, leaving 8 bases not matched to a gene. Germline CDR1 reads MGHDK; CDR2 reads SYGVNS. The CDR3 DNA reads as TGTGCCAGCACTAGGACAGGGTTTGGCACTGAAGCTTTCTTT. Amino acid sequence: CASTRTGFGTEAFF.

The chain employs TRBV4-1 and TRBJ2-7, with TRBD2 matching over 9 bases. CDR1 and CDR2 (germline): MGHRA, YSYEKL. The CDR3 has 16 amino acids. V was clipped by 1 base and J by 6 bases; unmatched bases: 10. This CDR3 reads CASSQAWGAGGGEQYF. CDR3 sequence (DNA): TGCGCCAGCAGCCAAGCGTGGGGCGCGGGAGGGGGCGAGCAGTACTTC.

V usage is TRBV5-1 and J usage is TRBJ1-4; 10 positions match TRBD1. V was clipped by 2 bases and J by 3 bases; unmatched bases: 7. Germline CDR1 and CDR2: SGHRS and YFSETQ. The CDR3 covers 17 residues. The CDR3 sequence: CASSFLTGGASNEKLFF. The CDR3 coding sequence is TGCGCCAGCAGCTTTTTGACAGGGGGCGCCTCTAATGAAAAACTGTTTTTT. Full variable domain (outside the CDR3, taken from reference TRBV5-1 and TRBJ1-4): KAGVTQTPRYLIKTRGQQVTLSCSPISGHRSVSWYQQTPGQGLQFLFEYFSETQRNKGNFPGRFSGRQFSNSRSEMNVSTLELGDSALYLCASSFLTGGASNEKLFFGSGTQLSVL.

The genes are TRBV5-1 and TRBJ2-4, with D maybe TRBD1 (6 bases). Germline-derived CDR1 and CDR2 are SGHRS and YFSETQ. CDR3 length equals 14 residues. V was pared by 4 bases and J by 6 bases, with 14 bases between. CDR3 sequence reads: CASSQTGPLNIQYF. The CDR3 nucleotides are TGCGCCAGCAGCCAAACAGGGCCGTTAAACATTCAGTACTTC.

The chain is built from TRBV11-2 and TRBJ2-1; 15 bases line up with TRBD2. The CDR3 covers 19 residues. Germline CDR1 and CDR2: SGHAT and FQNNGV. The trim removed 4 bases at V and 4 bases at J, leaving 11 bases unmatched. The chain's CDR3 is CASSSDRTSGRARYNEQFF. The DNA for the CDR3 is TGTGCCAGCAGCTCAGACCGGACTAGCGGGAGGGCAAGGTACAATGAGCAGTTCTTC. The entire variable domain, with the rest obtained from reference TRBV11-2 and TRBJ2-1, is as follows: EAGVAQSPRYKIIEKRQSVAFWCNPISGHATLYWYQQILGQGPKLLIQFQNNGVVDDSQLPKDRFSAERLKGVDSTLKIQPAKLEDSAVYLCASSSDRTSGRARYNEQFFGPGTRLTVL.

V and J are TRBV9 and TRBJ2-2, with D perhaps TRBD1 or TRBD2 (5 bases each). The germline V gene has CDR1 SGDLS and CDR2 YYNGEE. The CDR3 spans 13 residues. V was shortened by 4 bases and J by 9 bases, with 13 bases between the two germline ends. CDR3 sequence: CASSRGTVRELFF. CDR3 DNA sequence: TGTGCCAGCAGCCGAGGGACGGTCAGGGAGCTGTTTTTT. Looking up the rest from reference TRBV9 and TRBJ2-2 gives the full variable domain: DSGVTQTPKHLITATGQRVTLRCSPRSGDLSVYWYQQSLDQGLQFLIQYYNGEERAKGNILERFSAQQFPDLHSELNLSSLELGDSALYFCASSRGTVRELFFGEGSRLTVL.

V is TRBV5-4 and J is TRBJ2-5; 15 nucleotides align to TRBD2. Per germline, CDR1 SGHNT and CDR2 YYREEE (reference sequence). This CDR3 comprises 17 residues. Trimming cost V 3 bases and J 1 base; bases outside gene matches: 4. CDR3 protein: CASSSGLAGGVQETQYF. CDR3 coding DNA: TGTGCCAGCAGCTCCGGACTAGCGGGGGGGGTCCAAGAGACCCAGTACTTC.